These 27 T cell receptor beta chains share one sample of origin, sequenced in a study of T cells in Graves' hyperthyroidism and ophthalmopathy. There were TCR beta CDR3 regions amplified from RNA transcripts. Primed by the HTBI set, a first-round RT-PCR was run on the TCR CDR3. TCRdb re-called the multiplex PCR reads with MiXCR, one entry per CDR3 protein. The sample consists of hundreds of thousands of distinct CDR3 sequences, about 14% of them appearing once. The sequencing sample was made of blood. The receptors stem from a woman between 50 and 59 years old with Graves' ophthalmopathy.

Only a few counts were recorded for this clonotype. Here the CDR3 reads CASSFYSGSSYNEQFF. The CDR3 DNA is TGTGCCAGTAGTTTTTACAGCGGGAGCTCCTACAATGAGCAGTTCTTC. This chain joins TRBV19 and TRBJ2-1, with 8 positions matching TRBD2. The V segment lost 5 bases and the J segment 0 bases; nucleotides outside the gene matches: 6. The germline V gene encodes CDR1 LNHDA and CDR2 SQIVND (reference sequence). CDR3 length: 16 amino acids.

This clonotype has ten or more counts. The chain couples TRBV27 to TRBJ2-7; the match to TRBD2 covers 9 bases. Per the germline V gene, CDR1 is MNHEY and CDR2 is SMNVEV (reference sequence). The length of the CDR3 is 16 residues. V gave up 0 bases and J gave up 5 bases; unmatched junction bases: 8. The CDR3 nucleotides read TGTGCCAGCAGTTTATCTGGGCTAGCGGGACTACACGAGCAGTACTTC. Translation gives CASSLSGLAGLHEQYF.

This clonotype was seen many times. The chain links TRBV5-1 to TRBJ2-3; D ambiguous. The length of the CDR3 is 14 residues. The germline V gene encodes CDR1 SGHRS and CDR2 YFSETQ. Trimming left V 0 bases short and J 1 base short, with 6 bases between. The CDR3 reads CASSLVRGTDTQYF. The CDR3, as DNA: TGCGCCAGCAGCTTGGTCCGGGGCACAGATACGCAGTATTTT.

This clonotype was counted ten times or more. The V gene is TRBV4-3, the J gene TRBJ1-1; TRBD1 is a possible D gene (5 bases). Germline CDR1 LGHNA, CDR2 YSLEER. The CDR3 totals 18 residues. The germline V and J ends were trimmed by 1 base and 4 bases, with 22 bases remaining between them. Here the CDR3 reads CASSQGQFRDGRGTEAFF. As DNA, the CDR3 is TGCGCCAGCAGCCAAGGTCAATTCAGGGATGGGAGGGGCACTGAAGCTTTCTTT.

In this sample, this clonotype turned up many times. The J gene is TRBJ2-5, the V gene TRBV20-1, with a possible D match to TRBD1 (6 bases). CDR1 and CDR2 from the germline V gene are DFQATT and SNEGSKA (reference sequence). CDR3 length: 15 amino acids. The ends were cut back, 0 bases at V and 5 bases at J, with 16 bases in the middle. The CDR3 DNA is TGCAGTGCTAGAGACCGACAGGCCGTAGGGGAGACCCAGTACTTC. This sequence encodes CSARDRQAVGETQYF.

This clonotype has ten or more counts. The V call is TRBV28, the J call TRBJ2-3, with D possibly being TRBD1 (5 bases). From germline, CDR1 is MDHEN and CDR2 SYDVKM. Between the trimmed V and J ends, which lost 4 bases and 7 bases, there was a span of 12 bases. CDR3 length: 13 amino acids. The CDR3 protein is CASSYVTVHTQYF. The CDR3 coding sequence is TGTGCCAGCAGTTACGTGACAGTCCATACGCAGTATTTT.

This clonotype was recorded at least ten times. The CDR3: CASSSTGGYTGELFF. DNA for the CDR3: TGTGCCAGCAGCTCGACAGGGGGTTACACCGGGGAGCTGTTTTTT. V and J are TRBV7-2 and TRBJ2-2; 9 bases align to TRBD1. V trimming: 4 bases; J trimming: 3 bases; junction bases outside the gene matches: 3. The germline gives CDR1 SGHTA, CDR2 FQGNSA. CDR3 length equals 15 residues.

The chain couples TRBV9 to TRBJ1-2; 8 bases map to TRBD1. There are 14 residues in the CDR3. In germline, CDR1 is SGDLS, CDR2 YYNGEE. V lost 1 base, J lost 7 bases, and 6 bases stayed unmatched. CDR3 DNA sequence: TGTGCCAGCAGCGTAACCGGACAGGGTGCTGGCTACACCTTC. Protein product: CASSVTGQGAGYTF. The full variable domain, rest sourced from reference TRBV9 and TRBJ1-2, is DSGVTQTPKHLITATGQRVTLRCSPRSGDLSVYWYQQSLDQGLQFLIQYYNGEERAKGNILERFSAQQFPDLHSELNLSSLELGDSALYFCASSVTGQGAGYTFGSGTRLTVV.

At least ten counts were recorded for this clonotype. V usage is TRBV12-3 or TRBV12-4 and J usage is TRBJ2-1; TRBD2 matches 9 bases. After removal of 7 bases from V and 6 bases from J, the junction contained 10 bases not matched to a gene. The CDR3 runs 15 residues. CDR3 residues: CASTLSGRHTNEQFF. The DNA of the CDR3 is TGTGCCAGCACCCTCAGCGGGAGGCACACCAATGAGCAGTTCTTC.

The gene calls are TRBV4-3 and TRBJ1-5; D gene uncertain. There are 15 residues in the CDR3. Germline CDR1 reads LGHNA; CDR2 reads YSLEER. Trimming removed 1 base at V and 6 bases at J, with 13 bases between. The CDR3 bases are TGCGCCAGCAGCCAAGGTTTGGGCTTAGGTCAGCCCCAGCATTTT. It encodes CASSQGLGLGQPQHF.

This clonotype has a count of ten or more. The chain employs TRBV20-1 and TRBJ1-5; D remains ambiguous. From germline, CDR1 is DFQATT and CDR2 SNEGSKA (reference sequence). The CDR3 extends over 12 amino acids. Trimming took off 3 bases at V and 5 bases at J, with 8 bases between the two ends. In nucleotides, the CDR3 is TGCAGTGCTAGCGCTTGGGATCAGCCCCAGCATTTT. The encoded protein is CSASAWDQPQHF.

This clonotype occurred many times. The V gene is TRBV12-3 or TRBV12-4, the J gene TRBJ2-5; perhaps D is TRBD1 or TRBD2 (6 bases each). This CDR3 spans 17 amino acids. Trimming stripped 6 bases from V and 2 bases from J, with 22 bases between. Here the CDR3 DNA reads TGTGCCAGCAGCACTAAATTAGGGGGGCTGTCGCAAGAGACCCAGTACTTC. Its translation: CASSTKLGGLSQETQYF.

As for this clonotype: The limits of the CDR3 on the DNA are not certain, so only TCRdb's listed CDR3 is given. The V and J genes are TRBV27 and TRBJ2-7; no DNA check was done on the table's D call, TRBD1. The CDR3 is 13 amino acids in total, end residues counted. Germline CDR1 reads MNHEY; CDR2 reads SMNVEV (reference sequence). CDR3 sequence: CASSFGAGYEQYF.

This clonotype was observed many times. The rearrangement uses TRBV12-3 or TRBV12-4 and TRBJ1-1; possible D gene TRBD1, 6 bases. Trimming removed 3 bases from V and 4 bases from J, with 12 bases in between. This CDR3 has 14 residues. The CDR3 bases are TGTGCCAGCAGTTTCCCGGGGGCACCCACTGAAGCTTTCTTT. It codes for CASSFPGAPTEAFF.

In its sample, this clonotype was seen many times. CDR3 in DNA: TGTGCCAGCAGTGAGTGGACGGCGAACACTGAAGCTTTCTTT. It specifies CASSEWTANTEAFF. V and J are TRBV2 and TRBJ1-1, with D hard to call. CDR1 and CDR2 from the germline V gene are SNHLY and FYNNEI. Deletions cut 3 bases from V and 1 base from J, with 9 bases between. This CDR3 is 14 amino acids long. The whole variable domain, filled in from reference TRBV2 and TRBJ1-1, reads EPEVTQTPSHQVTQMGQEVILRCVPISNHLYFYWYRQILGQKVEFLVSFYNNEISEKSEIFDDQFSVERPDGSNFTLKIRSTKLEDSAMYFCASSEWTANTEAFFGQGTRLTVV.

V usage is TRBV4-2 and J usage is TRBJ2-2; D is undetermined. This CDR3 is 13 amino acids long. V lost 4 bases and J 7 bases, leaving 10 bases between the germline ends. CDR1 is LGHNA and CDR2 is YNFKEQ in the germline V gene. This chain's CDR3 is CASSLAKVGELFF. The CDR3 DNA sequence: TGTGCCAGCAGCCTGGCAAAGGTCGGGGAGCTGTTTTTT.

The table lists this clonotype with many counts. The chain couples TRBV10-3 to TRBJ2-1, with D possibly being TRBD2 (5 bases). Per the germline V gene, CDR1 is ENHRY and CDR2 is SYGVKD. Trimming stripped 6 bases from V and 0 bases from J, with 9 bases between. There are 14 residues in the CDR3. DNA for the CDR3: TGTGCCATCAGCACACGGGGCTCCTACAATGAGCAGTTCTTC. It specifies CAISTRGSYNEQFF.

This clonotype was picked up many times. This chain connects TRBV29-1 to TRBJ1-1, with D possibly being TRBD1 (6 bases). Germline V gene data show CDR1 as SQVTM and CDR2 as ANQGSEA. V dropped 3 bases and J dropped 0 bases, with 11 bases sitting between them. The length of the CDR3 is 14 residues. The DNA for the CDR3 is TGCAGCGTTGACCGGGACATGCTGAACACTGAAGCTTTCTTT. Protein sequence: CSVDRDMLNTEAFF. The full variable domain, completed using reference TRBV29-1 and TRBJ1-1, is SAVISQKPSRDICQRGTSLTIQCQVDSQVTMMFWYRQQPGQSLTLIATANQGSEATYESGFVIDKFPISRPNLTFSTLTVSNMSPEDSSIYLCSVDRDMLNTEAFFGQGTRLTVV.

In its sample, this clonotype was seen many times. V and J are TRBV3-1 and TRBJ1-1; 10 positions match TRBD1. The CDR3 consists of 12 residues. CDR1 is LGHDT and CDR2 is YNNKEL in the germline V gene (reference sequence). V lost 3 bases, J lost 10 bases, and 2 bases stayed unmatched. CDR3 loop: CASSHRDRGAFF. The DNA of the CDR3 is TGTGCCAGCAGCCATAGGGACAGGGGAGCTTTCTTT.

This clonotype occurred a few times. This chain joins TRBV6-2 or TRBV6-3 and TRBJ2-7; 10 nucleotides match TRBD1. This CDR3 region has 15 residues. Germline CDR1 reads MNHEY; CDR2 reads SVGEGT. The J segment lost 6 bases and the V segment lost 6 bases, leaving 11 bases of the junction unmatched. CDR3 sequence: CASSLPTGGVGEQYF. CDR3 nucleotides: TGTGCCAGCAGCCTACCGACAGGGGGCGTCGGCGAGCAGTACTTC.

In this sample, this clonotype turned up many times. This sequence joins TRBV30 and TRBJ1-1; D ambiguous. The V gene lost 2 bases and the J gene lost 3 bases, with 7 bases spanning the gap. This CDR3 is built from 12 residues. Germline V gene lookup returns CDR1 GTSNPN and CDR2 SVGIG (reference sequence). CDR3 bases: TGTGCCTGGAGTCAGGTTGACACTGAAGCTTTCTTT. Residues: CAWSQVDTEAFF. Full variable domain (remainder filled in from reference TRBV30 and TRBJ1-1): SQTIHQWPATLVQPVGSPLSLECTVEGTSNPNLYWYRQAAGRGLQLLFYSVGIGQISSEVPQNLSASRPQDRQFILSSKKLLLSDSGFYLCAWSQVDTEAFFGQGTRLTVV.

This chain uses TRBV28 with TRBJ2-3; 9 nucleotides line up with TRBD2. Germline CDR1 and CDR2: MDHEN and SYDVKM. CDR3 length equals 16 residues. The J segment lost 3 bases and the V segment lost 5 bases, leaving 9 bases of the junction unmatched. The CDR3 DNA is TGTGCCAGCAGTCTTATAGCGGGAGTAGAGACAGATACGCAGTATTTT. Amino acids: CASSLIAGVETDTQYF.

This clonotype was observed at least ten times. This chain links TRBV20-1 with TRBJ2-7; a weak D match, TRBD2 (5 bases). Between the trimmed V and J ends, which lost 3 bases and 2 bases, there was a span of 20 bases. The CDR3 loop spans 16 amino acids. Germline CDR1 reads DFQATT; CDR2 reads SNEGSKA (reference sequence). CDR3 DNA: TGCAGTGCTAGGGAGGAGGTTTGGGGAACCCCCTACGAGCAGTACTTC. This encodes CSAREEVWGTPYEQYF.

This clonotype was seen more than once but under ten times. The chain is built from TRBV20-1 and TRBJ1-6; unclear D gene. Between the trimmed V and J ends, which lost 1 base and 7 bases, there was a span of 11 bases. Germline values: CDR1 DFQATT, CDR2 SNEGSKA (reference sequence). This CDR3 is built from 14 residues. The CDR3 DNA reads TGCAGTGCTAGAGGTCAGCTGAAAAATTCACCCCTCCACTTT. Translated, it gives CSARGQLKNSPLHF.

The V call is TRBV12-3 or TRBV12-4, the J call TRBJ1-1, with 7 bases fitting TRBD1. The trim removed 4 bases at V and 3 bases at J, leaving 5 bases unmatched. The CDR3 loop spans 14 amino acids. CDR3: CASSSTGVYTEAFF. As DNA, the CDR3 is TGTGCCAGCAGTTCCACAGGGGTGTACACTGAAGCTTTCTTT.

There are many counts of this clonotype. The rearrangement links TRBV20-1 to TRBJ1-4; tentative D call: TRBD1 (5 bases). The germline V gene encodes CDR1 DFQATT and CDR2 SNEGSKA (reference sequence). This CDR3 spans 13 amino acids. V was trimmed by 1 base and J by 8 bases, leaving 11 bases between them. CDR3 sequence reads: CSARVQGWEKLFF. The CDR3 coding sequence is TGCAGTGCTAGAGTTCAGGGTTGGGAAAAACTGTTTTTT.

The V and J genes are TRBV4-1 and TRBJ2-7; 7 bases align to TRBD1. The CDR3 runs 16 residues. Germline V gene data show CDR1 as MGHRA and CDR2 as YSYEKL. V trimming: 0 bases; J trimming: 0 bases; junction bases outside the gene matches: 5. In DNA, the CDR3 is TGCGCCAGCAGCCAAGATCCGACAGGGAGCTCCTACGAGCAGTACTTC. Translation gives CASSQDPTGSSYEQYF.